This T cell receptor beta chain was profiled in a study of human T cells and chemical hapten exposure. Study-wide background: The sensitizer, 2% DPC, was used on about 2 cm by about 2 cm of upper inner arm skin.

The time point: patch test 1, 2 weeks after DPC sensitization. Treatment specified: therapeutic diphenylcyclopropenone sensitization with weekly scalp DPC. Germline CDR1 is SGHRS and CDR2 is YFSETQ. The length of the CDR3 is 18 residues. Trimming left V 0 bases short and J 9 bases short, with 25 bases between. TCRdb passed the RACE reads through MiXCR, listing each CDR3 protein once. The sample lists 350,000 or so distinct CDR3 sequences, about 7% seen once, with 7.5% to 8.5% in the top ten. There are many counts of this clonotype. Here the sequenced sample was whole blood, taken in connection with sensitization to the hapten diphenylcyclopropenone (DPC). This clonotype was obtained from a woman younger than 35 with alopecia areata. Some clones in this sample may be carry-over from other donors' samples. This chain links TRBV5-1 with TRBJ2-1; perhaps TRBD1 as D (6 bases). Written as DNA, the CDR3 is TGCGCCAGCAGCTTGGTACTTATGTCAGGGGCCGGTCTTGGTGAGCAGTTCTTC. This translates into CASSLVLMSGAGLGEQFF.